A single T cell receptor beta chain is shown here with its context. This clone was found once. Its antigen remains unidentified. No base qualities exist here, and no much larger clone lies one base off it. The CDR3 regions of human TCRbeta chains were subjected to immunosequencing. The authors' pipeline ran thus. TCRs in the repertoires were matched against a reference library of SARS-CoV-2-specific TCRs that had been generated with the MIRA antigen-specificity platform. Breadth was defined as the fraction of unique TCRs that were SARS-CoV-2-associated, and depth was defined as the fraction of total T cells that were SARS-CoV-2-associated. Using the MIRA data, each spike-specific TCR was mapped to the spike region that the TCR reacts to and placed in a CD4 or CD8 class. Log10-transformed breadth and depth values were compared by one-way ANOVA with Sidak's multiple comparisons tests. TCRdb limited this immuneACCESS table to in-frame rearrangements with V and J called. A share of clones is missing; checked studies link under half to unresolved V genes, and the rest is unexplained. Clone size and the V and J calls come from that table; the DNA yielded D and trimming. A total of about 110,000 clones appear in this sample, roughly 90% of them only once. The ten largest clones add up to around 5% of the sample.

The data are from a study of T cell responses to AZD1222 COVID-19 vaccine (dated by TCRdb to the early 2020s). Regarding the study in general: AZD1222 recipients whose second dose came at about 4 weeks and those whose second dose came at about 12 weeks were combined into one group, since spike-specific TCR depth and breadth did not differ between the two schedules. TCR sequencing was performed for roughly 250 trial participants, of whom about 200 were given two doses of AZD1222 and around 26 were given two doses of MenACWY control vaccine. Trial participants were enrolled by age into subgroups of 18-55, 56-69 and 70-plus years, and approximately 150, 30 and 60 TCR-sequenced participants, respectively, were included in these subgroups.

Results and caveats for the whole study, not just this receptor: CD4 TCRs associated with the vaccine covered the entire spike protein, and the dominant responses were in regions 160-218 and 743-854. After two AZD1222 doses, both the breadth and the depth of spike-specific TCRs were significantly higher than at day 0 and than in MenACWY recipients. Because no day 14 peak-response samples were available, the repertoires could be characterized only after the peak T cell response. Conclusions about previously exposed vaccinees are limited because only five to seven AZD1222 recipients were SARS-CoV-2 seropositive at baseline. In the small 56-69-year group, the increase in depth fell short of significance, most likely because of low power. Reportedly, almost half of the unique spike-specific TCRs recognized epitopes lying outside the regions that are mutated in the B.1.351 and B.1.1.7 variants. Participants were mostly white British and included more females than males, and it was suggested by the authors that clonal diversity may have been underestimated.

This specimen's time point label, per the study, means: baseline before first vaccination. Vaccinee samples came from UK trials COV001 and COV002, including a single-blind randomized controlled phase 2/3 trial of AZD1222 (ChAdOx1 nCoV-19) in healthy adults. Trial participant PBMC samples were collected at day 0 and day 28 after the second dose for TCRbeta chain sequencing. V is reduced by 3 bases and J by 0 bases, leaving a spacing of 8 bases between them. The CDR3 runs 14 amino acids, cysteine and phenylalanine included. Only CDR3 DNA remains: 42 bases, in frame from the first base. The germline V gene provides CDR1 WSHSY and CDR2 SAAADI.

This sample comprised peripheral blood, obtained on day 0 of AZD1222 vaccination. The chain links TRBV10-2 with TRBJ1-2; a confident D gene designation cannot be given. The clonotype comes from an adult in good health. The CDR3 is CASSDLGTNYGYTF. The nucleotides are TGCGCCAGCAGTGACTTAGGGACTAACTATGGCTACACCTTC.